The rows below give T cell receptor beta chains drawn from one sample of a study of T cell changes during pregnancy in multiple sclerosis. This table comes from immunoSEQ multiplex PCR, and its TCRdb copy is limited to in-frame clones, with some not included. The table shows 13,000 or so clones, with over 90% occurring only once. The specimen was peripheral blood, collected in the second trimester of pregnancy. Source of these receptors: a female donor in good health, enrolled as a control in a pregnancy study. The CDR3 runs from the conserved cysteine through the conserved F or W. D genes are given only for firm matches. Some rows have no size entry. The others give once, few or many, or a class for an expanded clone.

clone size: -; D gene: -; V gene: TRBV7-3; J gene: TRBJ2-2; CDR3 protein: CASSPWGGVETGELFF; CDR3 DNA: TGTGCCAGCAGCCCGTGGGGCGGGGTGGAAACCGGGGAGCTGTTTTTT
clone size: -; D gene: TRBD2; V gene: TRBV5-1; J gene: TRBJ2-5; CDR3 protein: CASSLFPGLQYQETQYF; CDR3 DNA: TGCGCCAGCAGCTTGTTTCCGGGACTACAGTACCAAGAGACCCAGTACTTC
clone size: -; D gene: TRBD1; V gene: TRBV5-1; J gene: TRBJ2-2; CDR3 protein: CASRQGMNTGELFF; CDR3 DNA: TGCGCCAGTAGACAGGGGATGAACACCGGGGAGCTGTTTTTT
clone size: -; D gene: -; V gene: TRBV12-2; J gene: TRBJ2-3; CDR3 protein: CASRPRRGGLGSSTDTQYF; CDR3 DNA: TGTGCAAGTCGCCCCCGGCGGGGGGGCCTCGGATCTAGCACAGATACGCAGTATTTT
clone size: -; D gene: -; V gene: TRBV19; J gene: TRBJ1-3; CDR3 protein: CASSKTRPTSGVSGNTIYF; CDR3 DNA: TGTGCCAGTAGTAAAACTAGGCCCACCTCGGGAGTAAGTGGAAACACCATATATTTT
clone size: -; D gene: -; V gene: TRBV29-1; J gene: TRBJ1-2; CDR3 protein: CSVEVRQSYYGYTF; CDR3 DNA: TGCAGCGTTGAAGTGCGACAGTCCTACTATGGCTACACCTTC
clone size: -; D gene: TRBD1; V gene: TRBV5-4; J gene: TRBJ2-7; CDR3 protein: CASSERTGIIGEQYF; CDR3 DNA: TGTGCCAGCAGCGAAAGGACAGGGATAATTGGCGAGCAGTACTTC
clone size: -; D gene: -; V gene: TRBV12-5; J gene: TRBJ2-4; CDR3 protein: CASGLERSLAKNIQYF; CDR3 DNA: TGTGCTAGTGGCCTCGAGAGATCCCTAGCCAAAAACATTCAGTACTTC
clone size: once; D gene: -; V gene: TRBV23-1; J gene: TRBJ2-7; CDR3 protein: CASSQSGPPEQYF; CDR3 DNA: TGCGCCAGCAGTCAATCTGGGCCTCCCGAGCAGTACTTC
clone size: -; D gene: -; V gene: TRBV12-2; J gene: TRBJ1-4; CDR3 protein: CASRLLAGEEKLFF; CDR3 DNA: TGTGCAAGTCGCTTACTGGCAGGGGAAGAAAAACTGTTTTTT
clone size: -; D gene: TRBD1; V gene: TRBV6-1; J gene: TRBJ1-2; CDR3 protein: CASSPTGATNYGCTF; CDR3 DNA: TGTGCCAGCAGTCCAACAGGGGCCACTAACTATGGCTGCACCTTC
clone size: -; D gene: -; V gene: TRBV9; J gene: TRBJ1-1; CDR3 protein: CASSFSGDSSTEAFF; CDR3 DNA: TGTGCCAGCAGCTTCTCAGGGGATTCGAGCACTGAAGCTTTCTTT
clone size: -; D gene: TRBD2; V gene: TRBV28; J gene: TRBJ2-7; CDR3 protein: CASNFGRVYEQYF; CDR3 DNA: TGTGCCAGCAATTTCGGGAGGGTCTACGAGCAGTACTTC
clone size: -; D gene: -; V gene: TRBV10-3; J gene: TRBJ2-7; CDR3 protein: CAISGMIGQITYEQYF; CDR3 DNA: TGTGCCATCAGTGGGATGATAGGACAGATAACCTACGAGCAGTACTTC
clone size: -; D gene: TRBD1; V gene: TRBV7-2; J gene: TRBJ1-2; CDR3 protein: CASSEPGTGTYGYTF; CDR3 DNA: TGTGCCAGCAGCGAGCCCGGGACAGGGACCTATGGCTACACCTTC
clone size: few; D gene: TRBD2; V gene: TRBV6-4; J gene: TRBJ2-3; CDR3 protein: CASSDSGGATDTQYF; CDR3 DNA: TGTGCCAGCAGTGATAGCGGGGGGGCCACAGATACGCAGTATTTT
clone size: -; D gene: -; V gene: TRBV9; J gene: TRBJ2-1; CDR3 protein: CASSVERAPMVNEQFF; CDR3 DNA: TGTGCCAGCAGCGTAGAGAGAGCTCCCATGGTCAATGAGCAGTTCTTC
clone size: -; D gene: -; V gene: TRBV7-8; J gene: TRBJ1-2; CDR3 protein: CASSFLRGPNGYTF; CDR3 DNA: TGTGCCAGCAGCTTTCTCAGGGGCCCAAATGGCTACACCTTC
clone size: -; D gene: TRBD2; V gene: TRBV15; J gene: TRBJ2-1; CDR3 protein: CATSITSGGSYNEQFF; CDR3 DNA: TGTGCCACCAGCATTACTAGCGGGGGCTCCTACAATGAGCAGTTCTTC
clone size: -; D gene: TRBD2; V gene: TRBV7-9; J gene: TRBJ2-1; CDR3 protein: CASSLPSGRINNEQFF; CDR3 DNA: TGTGCCAGCAGCTTACCTAGCGGGAGGATTAACAATGAGCAGTTCTTC
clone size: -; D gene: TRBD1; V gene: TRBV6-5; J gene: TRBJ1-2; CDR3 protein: CASSYSGQGGYGYTF; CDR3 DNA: TGTGCCAGCAGTTACTCAGGACAGGGGGGCTATGGCTACACCTTC
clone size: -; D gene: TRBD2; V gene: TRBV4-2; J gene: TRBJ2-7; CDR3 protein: CASSQEGTSGSEQYF; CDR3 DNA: TGTGCCAGCAGCCAAGAGGGGACTAGCGGGAGCGAGCAGTACTTC
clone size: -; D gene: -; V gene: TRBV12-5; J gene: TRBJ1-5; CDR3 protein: CASGLVLGGGGNQPQHF; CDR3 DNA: TGTGCTAGTGGTTTGGTCCTGGGGGGGGGTGGCAATCAGCCCCAGCATTTT
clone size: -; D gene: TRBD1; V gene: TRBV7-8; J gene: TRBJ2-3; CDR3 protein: CASSVDRGARGDTQYF; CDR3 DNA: TGTGCCAGCAGCGTAGACAGGGGGGCCAGAGGAGATACGCAGTATTTT
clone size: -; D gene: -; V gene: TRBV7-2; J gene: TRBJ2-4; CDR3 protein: CASSYHFSGTLGGGIQYF; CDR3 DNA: TGTGCCAGCAGCTACCACTTCTCTGGGACTCTCGGAGGTGGCATTCAGTACTTC
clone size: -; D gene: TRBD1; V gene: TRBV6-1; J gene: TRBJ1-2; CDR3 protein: CASSDRGYGYTF; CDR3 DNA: TGTGCCAGCAGCGACAGGGGATATGGCTACACCTTC
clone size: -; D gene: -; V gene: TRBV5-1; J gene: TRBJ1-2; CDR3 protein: CASSSGGDFTGGTF; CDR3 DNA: TGCGCCAGCAGCTCGGGCGGGGACTTCACGGGAGGTACCTTC
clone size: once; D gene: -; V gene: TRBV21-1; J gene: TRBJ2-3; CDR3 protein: CASSKIWGGAWDTQYF; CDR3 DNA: TGTGCCAGCAGCAAGATCTGGGGGGGCGCATGGGATACGCAGTATTTT
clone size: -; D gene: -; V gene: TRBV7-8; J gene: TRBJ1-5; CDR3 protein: CASSLAQGKTGNQPQHF; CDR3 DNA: TGTGCCAGCAGCTTAGCGCAGGGTAAAACGGGCAATCAGCCCCAGCATTTT
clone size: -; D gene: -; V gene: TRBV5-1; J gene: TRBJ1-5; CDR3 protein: CASSPGGYSNQPQHF; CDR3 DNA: TGCGCCAGCAGCCCTGGCGGGTATAGCAATCAGCCCCAGCATTTT
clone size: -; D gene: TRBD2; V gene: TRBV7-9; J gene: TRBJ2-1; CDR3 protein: CASSLEAGARLEQFF; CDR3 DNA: TGTGCCAGCAGCTTAGAAGCGGGGGCCCGGCTTGAGCAGTTCTTC
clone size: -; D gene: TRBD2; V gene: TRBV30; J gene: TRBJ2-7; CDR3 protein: CAWSVGGYEQYF; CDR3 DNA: TGTGCCTGGAGTGTGGGAGGGTACGAGCAGTACTTC
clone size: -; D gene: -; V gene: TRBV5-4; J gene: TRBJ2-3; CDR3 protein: CASSPGGQDTDTQYF; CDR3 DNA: TGTGCCAGCAGCCCGGGGGGACAGGACACAGATACGCAGTATTTT
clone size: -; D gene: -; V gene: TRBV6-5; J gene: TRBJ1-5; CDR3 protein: CASSYSGSNQPQHF; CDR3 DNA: TGTGCCAGCAGTTACTCGGGCAGCAATCAGCCCCAGCATTTT
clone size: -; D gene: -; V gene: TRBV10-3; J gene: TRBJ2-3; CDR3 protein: CATTQPGSTDTQYF; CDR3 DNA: TGTGCCACCACCCAACCGGGGAGCACAGATACGCAGTATTTT
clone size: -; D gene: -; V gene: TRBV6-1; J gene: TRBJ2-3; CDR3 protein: CASSLPPGGTDTQYF; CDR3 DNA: TGTGCCAGCAGTCTACCCCCCGGAGGCACAGATACGCAGTATTTT